This T cell receptor (beta chain) comes out of a study of OX40 agonist ivuxolimab in advanced cancers. Background on the whole study: Ivuxolimab, which targeted the costimulatory receptor OX40 (CD134), was an agonistic, fully human IgG2 monoclonal antibody. Three dose-escalation patients achieved partial responses, one with hepatocellular carcinoma and two with cutaneous melanoma. Of the roughly 54 dose-escalation patients, hepatocellular carcinoma was present in about 20, melanoma in approximately 15, renal cell carcinoma in 9 and head and neck cancer in 9. Prior anti-PD-1, anti-PD-L1 or anti-CTLA-4 therapy was permitted, and checkpoint inhibitors had been received by roughly 42% of dose-escalation patients. The point of sequencing TCRbeta in the periphery was to test whether ivuxolimab changed TCR sequence diversity and drove clonal T-cell expansion. A male proportion of 70% to 90% and a mean age of approximately 61 years, ranging from 23 to 79, were recorded for the dose-escalation cohort. Intravenous ivuxolimab was administered to patients every 2 weeks at six dose levels: 0.01, 0.1, 0.3, 1.5, 3 and 10 mg/kg. The monotherapy dose-escalation portion (N = 52 patients) of the phase I ivuxolimab trial is reported in the paper.

Genomic DNA was extracted from sorted cells for sequencing of the TCRbeta CDR3 region. The immunoSEQ Assay was used for sequencing of TCRbeta CDR3 regions. This immuneACCESS table, as held by TCRdb, lists in-frame sequences with V and J called but not all clones. Of the missing ones, under half trace to an unresolved V gene in checked studies; the others have no known cause. The sample table contains more than 75,000 clones; only one count was recorded for around 85% of them. The ten largest clonotypes hold more than 0.8% of the sample. As to this clone: What this receptor recognizes is not known. Nothing much larger sits one base from this clone, and base qualities are not available.

The trial excluded patients who had a history of autoimmune disease or who were on systemic immunosuppression. In every dose cohort, peripheral blood was drawn for TCR sequencing at baseline, cycle 4 day 1, and cycle 7 day 1. The samples were taken from a phase I, first-in-human, multicenter, open-label dose-escalation trial of ivuxolimab. The trial enrolled adults with locally advanced or metastatic head and neck squamous cell, hepatocellular, melanoma or renal cell carcinoma. CD4+ and CD8+ T cells were sorted separately from peripheral blood before TCR sequencing. Study-wide conclusions, independent of this receptor: Partial responders in the 0.1-3.0 mg/kg groups had among the lowest normalized peripheral clonal expansion, especially among CD8+ T cells. The antigen specificity of the peripheral T cells that underwent clonal expansion was not determined. On average, CD8+ T cells showed more expanded clones than CD4+ T cells after ivuxolimab. Low levels of normalized T-cell clonal expansion were also seen in some nonresponding patients. Clonal expansion of both CD4+ and CD8+ blood T cells was observed from baseline to week 6 at doses 0.1 to 3.0 mg/kg.

The V end gives up 5 bases and the J end 2 bases, leaving 13 bases in the junction not matched to a gene. In the germline V gene, CDR1 corresponds to MGHRA and CDR2 to YSYEKL. The CDR3 runs 18 residues from the cysteine to the phenylalanine. Only CDR3 DNA is held: 54 bases, read in frame from base 1. The sequence is built from TRBV4-1 and TRBJ2-1; TRBD2 aligns with 9 central bases. This material consisted of CD4+ or CD8+ T cells sorted from blood, taken in a trial of the OX40 agonist ivuxolimab. The clonotype comes from an adult with an advanced solid tumor such as melanoma, head and neck, liver or kidney cancer. DNA sequence: TGCGCCAGCAGCATCGGGGTCTTGAGACTAGCGGCCTACAATGAGCAGTTCTTC. Its protein product is CASSIGVLRLAAYNEQFF.